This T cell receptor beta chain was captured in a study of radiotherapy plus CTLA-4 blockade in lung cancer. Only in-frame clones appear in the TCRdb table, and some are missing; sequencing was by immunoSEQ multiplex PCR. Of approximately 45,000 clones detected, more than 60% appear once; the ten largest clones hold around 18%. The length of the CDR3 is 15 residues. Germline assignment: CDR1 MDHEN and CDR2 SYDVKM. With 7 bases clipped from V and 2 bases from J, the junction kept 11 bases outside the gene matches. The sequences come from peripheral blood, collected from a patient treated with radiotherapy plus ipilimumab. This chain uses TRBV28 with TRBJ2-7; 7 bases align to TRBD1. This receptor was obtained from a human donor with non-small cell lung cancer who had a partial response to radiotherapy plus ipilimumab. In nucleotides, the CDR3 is TGTGCCAGCAACCCTACAGGGGTCGCGGCCTACGAGCAGTACTTC. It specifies CASNPTGVAAYEQYF.